These 30 T cell receptor beta chains were all obtained from the same sample, sequenced in a study of blood T cells in healthy people across ages. A second PCR of 7 to 11 cycles used a sample-barcoded 5' primer and a J-beta primer mix. Each CDR3 protein is one row after TCRdb ran MiXCR on the 5' RACE reads. The sample lists approximately 1,100,000 distinct CDR3 sequences; over 35% were seen once. The source material was blood. All receptors come from a woman aged 55-70 years in good health.

This chain joins TRBV9 and TRBJ2-4, with TRBD1 matching over 9 bases. Germline V gives CDR1 SGDLS, CDR2 YYNGEE. This CDR3 comprises 16 residues. J lost 13 bases, V lost 0 bases, and 14 bases had no gene match. This chain's CDR3 is CASSVGEGTGTREQYF. CDR3 nucleotide sequence: TGTGCCAGCAGCGTAGGTGAGGGGACAGGGACGCGGGAGCAGTACTTC.

This clonotype was seen more than once but under ten times. V usage is TRBV20-1 and J usage is TRBJ2-5; 13 bases map to TRBD2. V lost 4 bases and J lost 4; bases outside the gene matches: 6. CDR3 length: 15 amino acids. Germline CDR1 reads DFQATT; CDR2 reads SNEGSKA (reference sequence). CDR3: CSATWTSGRRETQYF. The DNA for the CDR3 is TGCAGTGCTACTTGGACTAGCGGGAGACGAGAGACCCAGTACTTC.

This chain connects TRBV7-2 to TRBJ2-5, with 7 bases lining up with TRBD1. Per the germline V gene, CDR1 is SGHTA and CDR2 is FQGNSA. The CDR3 has 16 amino acids. With V trimmed by 1 base and J by 11 bases, 16 bases remained unmatched. The CDR3 DNA sequence: TGTGCCAGCAGCTTAGAGGGGGCGAGGACCTACAATGAGCAGTACTTC. It specifies CASSLEGARTYNEQYF.

This clonotype was counted between two and nine times. The chain joins TRBV7-6 to TRBJ1-1; 9 positions agree with TRBD1. This CDR3 is 15 amino acids long. Germline V gene lookup returns CDR1 SGHVS and CDR2 FNYEAQ. Trimming removed 5 bases from V and 3 bases from J; junction bases left unmatched: 7. CDR3 loop: CASSVYRGRDTEAFF. The DNA for the CDR3 is TGTGCCAGCAGCGTCTACAGGGGGCGGGACACTGAAGCTTTCTTT. Using reference TRBV7-6 and TRBJ1-1 for the parts outside the CDR3, the full variable domain is GAGVSQSPRYKVTKRGQDVALRCDPISGHVSLYWYRQALGQGPEFLTYFNYEAQQDKSGLPNDRFSAERPEGSISTLTIQRTEQRDSAMYRCASSVYRGRDTEAFFGQGTRLTVV.

The V and J genes are TRBV27 and TRBJ1-2; D may be TRBD1 (6 bases). Germline V gives CDR1 MNHEY, CDR2 SMNVEV (reference sequence). The V end lost 4 bases, the J end lost 3 bases, and 12 bases lay between the germline ends. The length of the CDR3 is 14 residues. CDR3 DNA sequence: TGTGCCAGCAGTTCAAGGACAGATCACTATGGCTACACCTTC. Amino acid sequence: CASSSRTDHYGYTF.

This clonotype has only one observation. V is TRBV24-1 and J is TRBJ2-3; TRBD1 matches at 8 bases. The CDR3 consists of 17 residues. The ends lost 1 base at V and 5 bases at J; junction bases unmatched: 10. Germline V gene data show CDR1 as KGHDR and CDR2 as SFDVKD. The CDR3 coding sequence is TGTGCCACCAGTGATTTCCCCTCGACAGGGGACTTAGATACGCAGTATTTT. Protein: CATSDFPSTGDLDTQYF.

This clonotype was found once. The rearrangement joins TRBV3-1 to TRBJ2-1, with a tentative D call TRBD2 (7 bases). V lost 3 bases and J lost 8, with 17 bases in between. Germline values: CDR1 LGHDT, CDR2 YNNKEL (reference sequence). This CDR3 comprises 15 residues. The CDR3 bases are TGTGCCAGCAGCCAGGCCCTGAGGGGGGGACATGAGCAGTTCTTC. It codes for CASSQALRGGHEQFF.

The CDR3 DNA is TGTGCCAGCAGCCAACCCGGGGTAAACGAGCAGTTCTTC. It is translated as CASSQPGVNEQFF. This chain uses TRBV3-1 with TRBJ2-1; D may be TRBD2 (5 bases). The CDR3 contains 13 residues. Germline assignment: CDR1 LGHDT and CDR2 YNNKEL (reference sequence). V lost 2 bases and J lost 10, with 12 bases in between.

This clonotype appeared a few times. This chain links TRBV7-9 with TRBJ2-1; 10 bases agree with TRBD2. V was clipped by 1 base and J by 5 bases; unmatched bases: 14. CDR3 length: 19 amino acids. The germline CDR1 and CDR2 sequences are SEHNR and FQNEAQ (reference sequence). CDR3 sequence reads: CASSLEAAGGPAPHNEQFF. The CDR3 nucleotides are TGTGCCAGCAGCTTAGAGGCAGCGGGAGGGCCCGCGCCACACAATGAGCAGTTCTTC.

The chain joins TRBV2 to TRBJ1-2; 8 bases are shared with TRBD1. The CDR3 length is 12 residues. Looked up from germline, CDR1 is SNHLY and CDR2 is FYNNEI. Trimming took 6 bases from V and 5 from J; bases not matched to a gene: 2. Here the CDR3 DNA reads TGTGCCAGCAGGAGACAGGGGTATGGCTACACCTTC. Translated, it gives CASRRQGYGYTF.

V and J are TRBV6-2 or TRBV6-3 and TRBJ1-5; D gene ambiguous. This CDR3 has 15 residues. CDR1 and CDR2 (germline): MNHEY, SVGEGT. V lost 0 bases and J lost 4, with 10 bases in between. CDR3 sequence: CASSYSRGLNQPQHF. The CDR3 nucleotides read TGTGCCAGCAGTTACTCTCGAGGGCTTAATCAGCCCCAGCATTTT.

This chain connects TRBV20-1 to TRBJ2-7; 8 positions match TRBD2. Per germline, CDR1 DFQATT and CDR2 SNEGSKA (reference sequence). The CDR3 is 14 amino acids. Unmatched junction bases numbered 12, after V lost 6 bases and J lost 5 bases. CDR3 bases: TGCAGTGCCAGTGGACGAGCGGGAGCTAACGAGCAGTACTTC. The encoded protein is CSASGRAGANEQYF.

This clonotype was observed a few times. CDR3 sequence: CASSLDGQGLDEQYF. CDR3 sequence (DNA): TGCGCCAGCAGCTTGGATGGACAGGGGTTAGACGAGCAGTACTTC. The V call is TRBV5-1, the J call TRBJ2-7; 9 nucleotides match TRBD1. The CDR3 is 15 residues long. The germline V gene encodes CDR1 SGHRS and CDR2 YFSETQ. Germline trimming cut 0 bases from V and 5 bases from J; bases unmatched to any gene: 6.

This clonotype was detected a few times. The rearrangement joins TRBV11-1 to TRBJ2-1; the D gene is possibly TRBD2 (6 bases). The V gene lost 5 bases and the J gene lost 4 bases, with 24 bases spanning the gap. The CDR3 consists of 18 residues. Germline CDR1 and CDR2: SGHAT and FQDESV (reference sequence). CDR3 nucleotide sequence: TGTGCCAGCAGCCCATTACGAATAGCGGATGGGTTGTACAATGAGCAGTTCTTC. Protein: CASSPLRIADGLYNEQFF.

The J gene is TRBJ2-6, the V gene TRBV5-1; tentative D call: TRBD1 (6 bases). The ends were cut back, 6 bases at V and 0 bases at J, with 16 bases in the middle. The CDR3 is 17 amino acids. Germline V CDR1 and CDR2: SGHRS, YFSETQ. The CDR3 sequence is CASTWARGTSGANVLTF. CDR3 nucleotides: TGCGCCAGCACCTGGGCCAGGGGAACCTCTGGGGCCAACGTCCTGACTTTC.

J is TRBJ2-7 and V is TRBV20-1; 7 positions agree with TRBD1. The CDR3 spans 14 residues. The J segment lost 0 bases and the V segment lost 3 bases, leaving 5 bases of the junction unmatched. Per germline, CDR1 DFQATT and CDR2 SNEGSKA (reference sequence). The CDR3, as DNA: TGCAGTGCTAGTCCGGGACAGAGCTCCTACGAGCAGTACTTC. Amino acid sequence: CSASPGQSSYEQYF.

J is TRBJ2-1 and V is TRBV4-2, with 8 nucleotides matching TRBD2. Germline CDR1 is LGHNA and CDR2 is YNFKEQ. V lost 1 base, J lost 2 bases, and 10 bases stayed unmatched. The CDR3 is made up of 18 amino acids. This chain's CDR3 is CASSQAVPAGVTYNEQFF. CDR3 sequence (DNA): TGTGCCAGCAGCCAAGCGGTACCAGCGGGAGTCACCTACAATGAGCAGTTCTTC.

This clonotype was picked up a small number of times. V is TRBV10-1 and J is TRBJ2-1; weak D call: TRBD1 (6 bases). The CDR3 length is 14 residues. V was pared by 7 bases and J by 9 bases, with 19 bases between. The V gene's germline CDR1 is WNHNN and CDR2 SYGVQD (reference sequence). This CDR3 reads CASKGEARSSEQFF. The CDR3 DNA sequence: TGCGCCAGCAAGGGGGAAGCCCGGTCAAGTGAGCAGTTCTTC.

The V gene is TRBV2, the J gene TRBJ1-1; 8 bases are a match to TRBD1. Germline V lookup: CDR1 SNHLY, CDR2 FYNNEI. Trimming at V came to 4 bases and at J to 6 bases, leaving 7 bases not matched to a gene. The CDR3 runs to 14 residues. Here the CDR3 DNA reads TGTGCCAGCAGTGCCCAGGGGGCGTCACCTGAAGCTTTCTTT. It is translated as CASSAQGASPEAFF.

V usage is TRBV5-1 and J usage is TRBJ2-2, with a tentative D call TRBD1 (5 bases). CDR3 length: 15 residues. Germline V gene lookup returns CDR1 SGHRS and CDR2 YFSETQ. Trimming removed 4 bases at V and 4 bases at J, with 14 bases between. The CDR3 DNA is TGCGCCAGCAGCCCTGTGGACACCTCCACCGGGGAGCTGTTTTTT. Encoded protein: CASSPVDTSTGELFF.

This clonotype was counted only a few times. V and J are TRBV29-1 and TRBJ2-1; D is perhaps TRBD2 (5 bases). The germline V gene has CDR1 SQVTM and CDR2 ANQGSEA. V lost 6 bases and J lost 7, with 16 bases in between. The CDR3 is 13 residues long. CDR3 sequence: CSVSSSRRNEQFF. In nucleotides, the CDR3 is TGCAGCGTATCGAGCTCTAGGAGGAATGAGCAGTTCTTC.

This clonotype was observed a few times. The gene calls are TRBV7-9 and TRBJ2-4; 7 bases line up with TRBD2. Germline lookup yields CDR1 SEHNR and CDR2 FQNEAQ (reference sequence). The length of the CDR3 is 15 residues. J gave up 3 bases and V 3 bases, and 5 bases lay outside the gene matches. CDR3 in amino acids: CASSLMGEGKNIQYF. The CDR3 DNA is TGTGCCAGCAGCTTGATGGGGGAGGGCAAAAACATTCAGTACTTC.

At least ten counts were recorded for this clonotype. The J gene is TRBJ2-7, the V gene TRBV10-3, with TRBD2 as a possible D gene (6 bases). This CDR3 is built from 16 residues. Looked up from germline, CDR1 is ENHRY and CDR2 is SYGVKD. The V end was cut by 3 bases, the J end by 0 bases, with 15 bases between. Here the CDR3 reads CAISDSPGDLSYEQYF. DNA of the CDR3: TGTGCCATCAGTGACTCACCGGGAGACCTCTCCTACGAGCAGTACTTC.

This clonotype came up a few times. The CDR3 is CASSKTSGSGNEQFF. The CDR3 DNA reads as TGTGCCAGCAGCAAAACTAGCGGGAGTGGCAATGAGCAGTTCTTC. This sequence joins TRBV12-3 or TRBV12-4 and TRBJ2-1; TRBD2 matches 11 bases. With 6 bases clipped from V and 6 bases from J, the junction kept 7 bases outside the gene matches. This CDR3 is built from 15 residues.

The J gene is TRBJ2-1, the V gene TRBV12-5; D possibly corresponds to TRBD2 (5 bases). Per the germline V gene, CDR1 is LGHNT and CDR2 is FRNRAP. V was cut by 6 bases and J by 0 bases, with 12 bases left in between. The CDR3 sequence is 15 residues long. The CDR3 DNA is TGTGCTAGTGGACCGGCCCGGGGCTCCTACAATGAGCAGTTCTTC. Translated: CASGPARGSYNEQFF.

This clonotype was seen only once. This chain links TRBV12-3 or TRBV12-4 with TRBJ2-3; D is uncertain. The V end lost 7 bases, the J end lost 1 base, and 9 bases lay between the germline ends. This CDR3 has 13 residues. Here the CDR3 DNA reads TGTGCCAGCACCGATGGTGGCACAGATACGCAGTATTTT. Translated: CASTDGGTDTQYF.

The chain links TRBV20-1 to TRBJ2-1; 10 positions match TRBD2. The junction had 9 bases not matched to a gene; V was cut back by 0 bases and J by 7 bases. Germline CDR1 reads DFQATT; CDR2 reads SNEGSKA (reference sequence). This CDR3 is built from 16 residues. Here the CDR3 DNA reads TGCAGTGCTAGAGATCCCCTAGCGGGAGTTTGGAATGAGCAGTTCTTC. As protein: CSARDPLAGVWNEQFF.

The V gene is TRBV20-1, the J gene TRBJ2-5, with D possibly being TRBD1 or TRBD2 (7 bases each). The CDR3 length is 14 residues. CDR1 and CDR2 from the germline V gene are DFQATT and SNEGSKA (reference sequence). Trimming took off 3 bases at V and 5 bases at J, with 16 bases between the two ends. CDR3 nucleotide sequence: TGCAGTGCTAGCGTGGGAGGGGGCCAGGAGACCCAGTACTTC. This encodes CSASVGGGQETQYF.

Ten or more counts support this clonotype. The chain uses TRBV29-1 and TRBJ2-7; 7 bases align to TRBD2. Germline assignment: CDR1 SQVTM and CDR2 ANQGSEA. This CDR3 contains 12 residues. J lost 5 bases, V lost 6 bases, and 7 bases had no gene match. The chain's CDR3 is CSVGTTLNEQYF. The CDR3 DNA sequence: TGCAGCGTCGGGACTACCCTTAACGAGCAGTACTTC.

The CDR3 reads CAISAGLGNQPQHF. The CDR3 DNA reads as TGTGCCATCAGTGCGGGGTTAGGCAATCAGCCCCAGCATTTT. The chain recombines TRBV10-3 with TRBJ1-5; unclear D gene. CDR1 and CDR2 from the germline V gene are ENHRY and SYGVKD. This CDR3 region has 14 residues. Trimming removed 4 bases from V and 2 bases from J, with 9 bases in between.